This section outlines one T cell receptor beta chain sequence together with its context. The data were taken from a study of cytomegalovirus exposure and HLA in healthy donors. PCR involved 60 Vbeta and 13 Jbeta primers. TCRdb's copy holds only in-frame clones and misses some; the assay was immunoSEQ multiplex PCR. The sample has about 150,000 clones, about 80% seen once. Germline V gene sequence: CDR1 MNHNS, CDR2 SASEGT. This CDR3 is 17 amino acids long. V lost 1 base to trimming and J lost 3 bases, with 19 bases between them. The V call is TRBV6-1, the J call TRBJ2-7; D perhaps matches TRBD1 (5 bases). Material: PBMCs. This receptor was obtained from a man aged 25 to 40 in good health and CMV-seropositive. CDR3 DNA: TGTGCCAGCAGTGAAGTTGATCGACCGCAGGGATACTACGAGCAGTACTTC. It specifies CASSEVDRPQGYYEQYF.